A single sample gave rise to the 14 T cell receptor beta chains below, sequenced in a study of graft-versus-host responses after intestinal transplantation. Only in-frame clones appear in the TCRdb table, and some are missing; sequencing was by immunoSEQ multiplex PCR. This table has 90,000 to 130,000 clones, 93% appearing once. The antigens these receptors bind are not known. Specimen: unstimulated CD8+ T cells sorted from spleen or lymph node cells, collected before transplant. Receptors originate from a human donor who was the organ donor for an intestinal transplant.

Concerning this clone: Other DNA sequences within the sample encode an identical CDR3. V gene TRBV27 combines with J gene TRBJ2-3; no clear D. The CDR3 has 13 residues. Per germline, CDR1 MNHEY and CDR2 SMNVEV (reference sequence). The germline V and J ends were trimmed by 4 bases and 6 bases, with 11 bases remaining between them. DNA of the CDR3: TGTGCCAGCAGTTCCCTAGGAACGGATACGCAGTATTTT. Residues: CASSSLGTDTQYF.

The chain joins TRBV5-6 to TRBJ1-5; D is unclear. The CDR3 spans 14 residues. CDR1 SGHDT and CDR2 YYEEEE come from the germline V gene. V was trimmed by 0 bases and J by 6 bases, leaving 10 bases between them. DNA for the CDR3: TGTGCCAGCAGCTTGGCGGCAGCCTTTCAGCCCCAGCATTTT. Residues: CASSLAAAFQPQHF.

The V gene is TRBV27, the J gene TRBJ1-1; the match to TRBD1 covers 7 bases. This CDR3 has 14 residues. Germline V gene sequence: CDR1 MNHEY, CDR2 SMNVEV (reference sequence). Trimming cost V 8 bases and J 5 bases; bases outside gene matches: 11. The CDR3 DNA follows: TGTGCCAGCTATCCGAGGGGGCTAGAGACTGAAGCTTTCTTT. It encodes CASYPRGLETEAFF.

In DNA form, the CDR3 reads TGTGCCAGCAGCTTATCAGGTCGACCTCCCTGGTACAATGAGCAGTTCTTC. Its protein product is CASSLSGRPPWYNEQFF. J is TRBJ2-1 and V is TRBV7-9; D is uncertain. V lost 2 bases to trimming and J lost 4 bases, with 18 bases between them. The germline CDR1 and CDR2 sequences are SEHNR and FQNEAQ (reference sequence). The CDR3 extends over 17 amino acids.

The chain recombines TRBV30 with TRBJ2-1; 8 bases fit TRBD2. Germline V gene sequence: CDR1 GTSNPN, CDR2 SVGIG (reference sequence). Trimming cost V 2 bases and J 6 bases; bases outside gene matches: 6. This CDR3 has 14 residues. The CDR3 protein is CAWSITSGANEQFF. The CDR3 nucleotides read TGTGCCTGGAGTATCACTAGCGGAGCCAATGAGCAGTTCTTC.

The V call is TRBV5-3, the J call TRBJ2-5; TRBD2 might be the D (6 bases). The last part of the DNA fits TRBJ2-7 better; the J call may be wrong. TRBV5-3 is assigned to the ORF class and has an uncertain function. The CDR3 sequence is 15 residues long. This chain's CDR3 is CARSLAASDSYEQYF. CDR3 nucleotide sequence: TGTGCCAGAAGCTTGGCGGCTAGCGACTCCTACGAGCAGTACTTC.

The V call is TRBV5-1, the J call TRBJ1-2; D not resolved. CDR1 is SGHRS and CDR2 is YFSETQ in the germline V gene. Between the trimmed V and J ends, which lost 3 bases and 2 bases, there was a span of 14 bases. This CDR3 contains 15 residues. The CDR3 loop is CASSSSPAANYGYTF. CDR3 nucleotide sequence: TGCGCCAGCAGCTCTTCTCCCGCCGCCAACTATGGCTACACCTTC.

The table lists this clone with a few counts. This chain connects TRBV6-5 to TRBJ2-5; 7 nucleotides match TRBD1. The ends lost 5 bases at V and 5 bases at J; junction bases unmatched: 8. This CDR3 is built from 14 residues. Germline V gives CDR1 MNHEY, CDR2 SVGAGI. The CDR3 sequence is CASSGTGDLETQYF. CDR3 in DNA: TGTGCCAGCAGTGGAACAGGGGATTTGGAGACCCAGTACTTC.

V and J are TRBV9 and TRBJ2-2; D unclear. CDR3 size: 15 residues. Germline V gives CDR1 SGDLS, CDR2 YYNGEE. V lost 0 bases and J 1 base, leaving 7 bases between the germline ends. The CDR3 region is CASSVGTVNTGELFF. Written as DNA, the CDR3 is TGTGCCAGCAGCGTAGGGACGGTGAACACCGGGGAGCTGTTTTTT.

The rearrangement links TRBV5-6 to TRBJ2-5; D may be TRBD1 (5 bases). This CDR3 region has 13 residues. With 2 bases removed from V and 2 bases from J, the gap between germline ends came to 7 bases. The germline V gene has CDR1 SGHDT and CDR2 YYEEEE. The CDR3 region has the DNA TGTGCCAGCAGCTTCTCAGGGCAAGAGACCCAGTACTTC. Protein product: CASSFSGQETQYF.

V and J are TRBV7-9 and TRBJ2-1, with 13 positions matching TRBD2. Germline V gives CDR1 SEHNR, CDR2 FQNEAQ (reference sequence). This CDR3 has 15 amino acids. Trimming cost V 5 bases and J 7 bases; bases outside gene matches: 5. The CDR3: CASSPTSGRENEQFF. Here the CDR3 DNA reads TGTGCCAGCAGCCCCACTAGCGGGAGGGAAAATGAGCAGTTCTTC.

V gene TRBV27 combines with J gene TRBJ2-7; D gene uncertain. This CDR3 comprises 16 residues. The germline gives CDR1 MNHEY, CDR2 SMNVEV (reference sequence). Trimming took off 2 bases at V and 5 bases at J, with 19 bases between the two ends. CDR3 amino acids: CASSLEVSGAVDEQYF. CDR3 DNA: TGTGCCAGCAGTTTAGAGGTTTCAGGAGCCGTGGACGAGCAGTACTTC.

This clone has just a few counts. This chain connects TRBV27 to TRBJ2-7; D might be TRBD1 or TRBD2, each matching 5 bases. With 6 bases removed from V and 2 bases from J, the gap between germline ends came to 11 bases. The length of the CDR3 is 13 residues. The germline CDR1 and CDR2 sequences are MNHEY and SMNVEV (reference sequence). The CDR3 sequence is CASSWGRTYEQYF. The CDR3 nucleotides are TGTGCCAGCAGCTGGGGACGCACCTACGAGCAGTACTTC.

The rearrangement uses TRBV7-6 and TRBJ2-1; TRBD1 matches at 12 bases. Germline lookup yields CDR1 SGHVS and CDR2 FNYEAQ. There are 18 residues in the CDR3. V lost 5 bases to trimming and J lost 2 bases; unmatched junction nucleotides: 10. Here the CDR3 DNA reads TGTGCCAGCAGCACCCGGGACAGGGGGCTTAGACCCTACAATGAGCAGTTCTTC. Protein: CASSTRDRGLRPYNEQFF. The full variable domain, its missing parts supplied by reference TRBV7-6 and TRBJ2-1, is GAGVSQSPRYKVTKRGQDVALRCDPISGHVSLYWYRQALGQGPEFLTYFNYEAQQDKSGLPNDRFSAERPEGSISTLTIQRTEQRDSAMYRCASSTRDRGLRPYNEQFFGPGTRLTVL.